The 30 T cell receptor beta chains in this list originate from one sample, sequenced in a study of blood T cell repertoires in COVID-19. Data came from immunoSEQ multiplex PCR; TCRdb stores just in-frame clones and leaves some out. The sample yields around 250,000 clones, roughly 86% seen once. Sequencing used peripheral blood. These receptors all stem from a man at least 80 years old with acute or convalescent COVID-19.

CDR3 in amino acids: CASSGGYWGSSYNSPLHF. CDR3 DNA: TGTGCCAGCAGTGGAGGGTATTGGGGTAGCTCCTATAATTCACCCCTCCACTTT. The chain uses TRBV6-1 and TRBJ1-6; D gene uncertain. There are 18 residues in the CDR3. V lost 4 bases to trimming and J lost 0 bases, with 16 bases between them. Germline V gene sequence: CDR1 MNHNS, CDR2 SASEGT.

The chain has TRBV4-3 and TRBJ2-5, with D perhaps TRBD2 (6 bases). The CDR3 length is 15 residues. Trimming took 4 bases from V and 5 from J, leaving 17 bases between them. From germline, CDR1 is LGHNA and CDR2 YSLEER. The CDR3 spells CASSRTSTAGETQYF. Written as DNA, the CDR3 is TGCGCCAGCAGCCGTACTAGCACCGCGGGGGAGACCCAGTACTTC.

The gene calls are TRBV6-1 and TRBJ2-3; the match to TRBD1 covers 7 bases. Trimming removed 2 bases from V and 3 bases from J; junction bases left unmatched: 5. Per germline, CDR1 MNHNS and CDR2 SASEGT. The CDR3 extends over 15 amino acids. CDR3 sequence: CASSERRQGTDTQYF. The CDR3 coding sequence is TGTGCCAGCAGTGAACGGAGACAGGGTACAGATACGCAGTATTTT.

The V call is TRBV3-1 (or the pseudogene TRBV3-2), the J call TRBJ1-2; unclear D gene. Between the trimmed V and J ends, which lost 0 bases and 4 bases, there was a span of 15 bases. The CDR3 covers 16 residues. CDR1 and CDR2 from the germline V gene are LGHDT and YNNKEL (reference sequence). DNA for the CDR3: TGTGCCAGCAGCCAAGATTTCCTCGGGGTGGGCTATGGCTACACCTTC. It yields the protein CASSQDFLGVGYGYTF.

This clone was counted only a few times. This chain uses TRBV7-9 with TRBJ1-2; 8 bases agree with TRBD1. The CDR3 is 15 residues long. Per germline, CDR1 SEHNR and CDR2 FQNEAQ (reference sequence). V lost 1 base, J lost 3 bases, and 4 bases stayed unmatched. CDR3 nucleotide sequence: TGTGCCAGCAGCTTAGGGACAGGGACATACTATGGCTACACCTTC. It specifies CASSLGTGTYYGYTF.

This clone was observed many times. The gene calls are TRBV7-2 and TRBJ1-6; TRBD1 matches at 8 bases. Germline V gene sequence: CDR1 SGHTA, CDR2 FQGNSA. V lost 2 bases to trimming and J lost 7 bases; unmatched junction nucleotides: 4. This CDR3 is 15 amino acids long. CDR3 residues: CASSLQGASNSPLHF. For the CDR3, the DNA is TGTGCCAGCAGCTTACAGGGGGCATCGAATTCACCCCTCCACTTT.

This chain joins TRBV19 and TRBJ1-6; the match to TRBD1 covers 7 bases. Germline V gene data show CDR1 as LNHDA and CDR2 as SQIVND (reference sequence). The CDR3 runs to 13 residues. V lost 6 bases to trimming and J lost 10 bases; unmatched junction nucleotides: 6. In nucleotides, the CDR3 is TGTGCCAGTAGAGAGACAGGGACCTCACCCCTCCACTTT. Protein: CASRETGTSPLHF.

CDR3: CASGQSYEQYF. The CDR3 bases are TGTGCCAGCGGGCAGTCCTACGAGCAGTACTTC. The chain joins TRBV2 to TRBJ2-7; no clear D gene. Deletions cut 8 bases from V and 1 base from J, with 6 bases between. This CDR3 has 11 amino acids. Germline V CDR1 and CDR2: SNHLY, FYNNEI.

The J gene is TRBJ1-4, the V gene TRBV18; 10 bases line up with TRBD1. CDR1 and CDR2 from the germline V gene are KGHSH and LQKENI. This CDR3 comprises 15 residues. Germline trimming cut 4 bases from V and 5 bases from J; bases unmatched to any gene: 4. The CDR3 reads CASSRSTGGNEKLFF. The CDR3 coding sequence is TGTGCCAGCTCACGATCGACAGGGGGCAATGAAAAACTGTTTTTT.

The chain is built from TRBV10-3 and TRBJ1-5; D is unclear. Trimming left V 2 bases short and J 2 bases short, with 10 bases between. The CDR3 has 15 residues. Germline loops: CDR1 ENHRY, CDR2 SYGVKD. CDR3 coding DNA: TGTGCCATCAGTGAGGGGCAGGAGGGCAATCAGCCCCAGCATTTT. Translating it yields CAISEGQEGNQPQHF.

As to this clone: The same CDR3 can be traced to other DNA sequences in this sample. V is TRBV5-1 and J is TRBJ2-3; 9 positions agree with TRBD2. The CDR3 is 16 amino acids. J was trimmed by 3 bases and V by 0 bases; bases with no gene match: 5. Germline-derived CDR1 and CDR2 are SGHRS and YFSETQ. CDR3 nucleotide sequence: TGCGCCAGCAGCTTGGCAGGGGCGGGAGGGACAGATACGCAGTATTTT. It specifies CASSLAGAGGTDTQYF. The full variable domain, in which reference TRBV5-1 and TRBJ2-3 provide the parts outside the CDR3, is KAGVTQTPRYLIKTRGQQVTLSCSPISGHRSVSWYQQTPGQGLQFLFEYFSETQRNKGNFPGRFSGRQFSNSRSEMNVSTLELGDSALYLCASSLAGAGGTDTQYFGPGTRLTVL.

The chain has TRBV27 and TRBJ1-1; maybe TRBD1 (5 bases). Trimming left V 2 bases short and J 0 bases short, with 19 bases between. The germline gives CDR1 MNHEY, CDR2 SMNVEV (reference sequence). This CDR3 has 18 residues. The CDR3 coding sequence is TGTGCCAGCAGTTTAGAAAGGACGGGGGGAAGCATGAACACTGAAGCTTTCTTT. Its translation is CASSLERTGGSMNTEAFF.

The chain employs TRBV11-2 and TRBJ2-1, with TRBD1 matching over 7 bases. CDR3 size: 14 residues. Germline CDR1 reads SGHAT; CDR2 reads FQNNGV. Trimming at V came to 3 bases and at J to 4 bases, leaving 3 bases not matched to a gene. CDR3 coding DNA: TGTGCCAGCAGCTTGACAGGGTTATACAATGAGCAGTTCTTC. Amino acids: CASSLTGLYNEQFF.

The chain recombines TRBV9 with TRBJ1-5, with 10 bases fitting TRBD1. J lost 6 bases, V lost 3 bases, and 12 bases had no gene match. Germline lookup yields CDR1 SGDLS and CDR2 YYNGEE. This CDR3 region has 17 residues. CDR3 loop: CASSAPGTGVLSQPQHF. In DNA form, the CDR3 reads TGTGCCAGCAGCGCTCCCGGGACAGGGGTTTTATCTCAGCCCCAGCATTTT.

The rearrangement links TRBV18 to TRBJ1-1; no reliable D call. Germline CDR1 is KGHSH and CDR2 is LQKENI. This CDR3 spans 14 amino acids. Trimming stripped 4 bases from V and 0 bases from J, with 9 bases between. The CDR3 DNA is TGTGCCAGCTCACAGAGTTCGGTGAACACTGAAGCTTTCTTT. Translating gives CASSQSSVNTEAFF.

The V call is TRBV28, the J call TRBJ1-2; TRBD1 agrees at 10 bases. The ends lost 7 bases at V and 4 bases at J; junction bases unmatched: 9. Germline assignment: CDR1 MDHEN and CDR2 SYDVKM. CDR3 length: 15 amino acids. The CDR3 bases are TGTGCCAGCACCAAATCCGGACAGGGGGGCTATGGCTACACCTTC. Protein sequence: CASTKSGQGGYGYTF.

The DNA of the CDR3 is TGCGCCAGCAGCCACGCCGGGACTAGCGGGAGGTGGACAGATACGCAGTATTTT. The encoded protein is CASSHAGTSGRWTDTQYF. The rearrangement joins TRBV5-1 to TRBJ2-3, with TRBD2 identical over 15 bases. This CDR3 has 18 residues. Germline V gives CDR1 SGHRS, CDR2 YFSETQ. With V trimmed by 4 bases and J by 3 bases, 9 bases remained unmatched.

V and J are TRBV12-3 or TRBV12-4 and TRBJ1-4; no clear D gene. CDR3 length: 12 amino acids. Between the trimmed V and J ends, which lost 7 bases and 8 bases, there was a span of 11 bases. DNA for the CDR3: TGTGCCAGCACCCCATCGGGGGAAAAACTGTTTTTT. As protein: CASTPSGEKLFF.

There are a few counts of this clone. The V call is TRBV28, the J call TRBJ1-2; the D is unclear. Trimming cost V 6 bases and J 0 bases, with 8 bases left between them. The CDR3 sequence is 13 residues long. CDR1 and CDR2 (germline): MDHEN, SYDVKM. The CDR3: CASSYSTNYGYTF. As DNA, the CDR3 is TGTGCCAGCAGCTACAGTACTAACTATGGCTACACCTTC.

The chain has TRBV5-1 and TRBJ2-7; 7 bases are shared with TRBD1. CDR3 length equals 14 residues. V was clipped by 4 bases and J by 3 bases; unmatched bases: 7. Germline V lookup: CDR1 SGHRS, CDR2 YFSETQ. The CDR3 DNA reads TGCGCCAGCAGCCCACCCACAGGGGACTACGAGCAGTACTTC. Its translation is CASSPPTGDYEQYF.

The chain links TRBV5-4 to TRBJ2-1; D is perhaps TRBD1 (6 bases). CDR1 and CDR2 from the germline V gene are SGHNT and YYREEE (reference sequence). The CDR3 is 13 amino acids. V was shortened by 4 bases and J by 12 bases, with 17 bases between the two germline ends. The CDR3 DNA reads TGTGCCAGCAGCCTAGAAGGGGGAATAGGGCAGTTCTTC. Encoded protein: CASSLEGGIGQFF.

This sequence joins TRBV19 and TRBJ2-2; D possibly corresponds to TRBD2 (7 bases). This CDR3 is 16 amino acids long. In germline, CDR1 is LNHDA, CDR2 SQIVND (reference sequence). V was trimmed by 2 bases and J by 5 bases, leaving 15 bases between them. CDR3: CASSIPSGGGTGELFF. The DNA of the CDR3 is TGTGCCAGTAGTATACCCTCGGGGGGCGGGACCGGGGAGCTGTTTTTT.

In DNA form, the CDR3 reads TGTGCCAGCAGTTTATGGGGCAGCTCTGGAAACACCATATATTTT. Protein: CASSLWGSSGNTIYF. V usage is TRBV28 and J usage is TRBJ1-3; no reliable D call. Germline values: CDR1 MDHEN, CDR2 SYDVKM. The CDR3 is made up of 15 amino acids. The V end lost 0 bases, the J end lost 0 bases, and 6 bases lay between the germline ends.

The chain employs TRBV18 and TRBJ2-1; no clear D gene. This CDR3 has 14 amino acids. Trimming removed 0 bases at V and 7 bases at J, with 10 bases between. Germline assignment: CDR1 KGHSH and CDR2 LQKENI. The CDR3, as DNA: TGTGCCAGCTCACCACCGGAGCTGATAAATGAGCAGTTCTTC. Translation gives CASSPPELINEQFF.

The chain links TRBV3-1 (or the pseudogene TRBV3-2) to TRBJ2-2; 7 positions agree with TRBD2. CDR3 size: 15 residues. The V gene end was trimmed by 4 bases and the J gene end by 5 bases; junction bases not matched to a gene: 7. CDR1 is LGHDT and CDR2 is YNNKEL in the germline V gene (reference sequence). CDR3 sequence (DNA): TGTGCCAGCAGCCTCTATGGACTAGTGACCGGGGAGCTGTTTTTT. It encodes CASSLYGLVTGELFF.

The V call is TRBV7-8, the J call TRBJ2-7; perhaps TRBD2 as D (5 bases). This CDR3 has 14 amino acids. The germline CDR1 and CDR2 sequences are SGHVS and FQNEAQ. Trimming took off 1 base at V and 7 bases at J, with 14 bases between the two ends. The CDR3 region is CASSLGPGTREQYF. DNA of the CDR3: TGTGCCAGCAGCTTAGGACCGGGAACGAGGGAGCAGTACTTC.

CDR3 DNA: TGTGCCAGCAGTTTACGACAGGGAAGGTCCGGATATGGCTACACCTTC. It is translated as CASSLRQGRSGYGYTF. The chain joins TRBV6-5 to TRBJ1-2; 7 nucleotides agree with TRBD1. Trimming took 4 bases from V and 5 from J; bases not matched to a gene: 13. CDR1 and CDR2 (germline): MNHEY, SVGAGI. The CDR3 has 16 residues.

The rearrangement uses TRBV28 and TRBJ1-5; maybe TRBD1 (5 bases). Germline V CDR1 and CDR2: MDHEN, SYDVKM. With 6 bases removed from V and 7 bases from J, the gap between germline ends came to 16 bases. This CDR3 is 14 amino acids long. The CDR3 loop is CASRPLGGVQPQHF. The CDR3 region has the DNA TGTGCCAGCAGACCCCTGGGAGGGGTCCAGCCCCAGCATTTT.

This sequence joins TRBV11-2 and TRBJ2-1, with TRBD2 identical over 10 bases. CDR1 and CDR2 from the germline V gene are SGHAT and FQNNGV. J gave up 6 bases and V 0 bases, and 5 bases lay outside the gene matches. The CDR3 extends over 16 amino acids. CDR3 amino acids: CASSLDVGLARNEQFF. CDR3 in DNA: TGTGCCAGCAGCTTAGATGTGGGACTAGCGCGCAATGAGCAGTTCTTC. The full variable domain, completed using reference TRBV11-2 and TRBJ2-1, is EAGVAQSPRYKIIEKRQSVAFWCNPISGHATLYWYQQILGQGPKLLIQFQNNGVVDDSQLPKDRFSAERLKGVDSTLKIQPAKLEDSAVYLCASSLDVGLARNEQFFGPGTRLTVL.

In this sample, this clone turned up many times. The J gene is TRBJ2-3, the V gene TRBV4-1; 7 positions match TRBD1. The CDR3 extends over 15 amino acids. CDR1 is MGHRA, CDR2 YSYEKL, per germline. V was clipped by 5 bases and J by 2 bases; unmatched bases: 7. CDR3 region: CASSGATGATDTQYF. CDR3 nucleotide sequence: TGCGCCAGCAGCGGGGCTACAGGGGCCACAGATACGCAGTATTTT.